The sequence of this T cell receptor (beta chain) was determined in a study of blood T cell repertoires in COVID-19. Study as a whole: Sources were T cells, B-cell-depleted T cells, or PBMCs; the material itself was cDNA or gDNA.

V lost 1 base to trimming and J lost 3 bases; unmatched junction nucleotides: 6. The germline V gene encodes CDR1 SGHVS and CDR2 FQNEAQ. The CDR3 has 15 amino acids. Enrolled during active infection, Seattle patients were then followed longitudinally. Per the study methods: Estimates of nucleated cell counts were drawn from the amplification of reference gene primers. Only in-frame clones appear in the TCRdb table, and some are missing; sequencing was by immunoSEQ multiplex PCR. Clonal size and the V and J genes are those of that table, whereas D and trimming came from the DNA. The table has about 170,000 clones, roughly 81% seen once; the top ten hold less than 3.5%.

This sequence originates from a woman aged 80 or over with COVID-19, enrolled during active disease. The rearrangement joins TRBV7-8 to TRBJ2-7; TRBD2 aligns across 7 bases. Sample: peripheral blood. CDR3 in amino acids: CASSLGRGDRYEQYF. In DNA, the CDR3 is TGTGCCAGCAGCTTAGGACGGGGGGATCGCTACGAGCAGTACTTC.